The 2 T cell receptor beta chains below come from one sample, sequenced in a study of CD8+CD57+ T cells in acquired aplastic anemia. The sequenced patients had an expansion of CD8+CD57+ cells seen by flow cytometry. It was genomic DNA that served as the template for profiling TCR beta VDJ and CDR3. TCRdb recomputed calls from the reads with MiXCR, one row per CDR3 protein. The sample lists over 150,000 distinct CDR3 sequences; 52% were seen once. The source material was sorted CD4+, CD8+, or CD8+CD57+ T cells (not recorded which) from PBMCs. The receptors originated from a human donor with aplastic anemia.

This rearrangement joins TRBV6-5 to TRBJ2-7; possible D gene TRBD2, 7 bases. The CDR3 spans 14 residues. Germline CDR1 reads MNHEY; CDR2 reads SVGAGI. V gave up 2 bases and J gave up 4 bases, with 12 bases separating them. The CDR3 nucleotides are TGTGCCAGCAGTTACGGGGGGGGCGGGTACGAGCAGTACTTC. This codes for CASSYGGGGYEQYF.

The V gene is TRBV24-1, the J gene TRBJ1-6, with D possibly being TRBD1 (6 bases). The CDR3 length is 17 residues. V dropped 0 bases and J dropped 0 bases, with 8 bases sitting between them. Germline loops: CDR1 KGHDR, CDR2 SFDVKD. CDR3 sequence reads: CATSDLDRSSYNSPLHF. As DNA, the CDR3 is TGTGCCACCAGTGATTTGGACAGGAGCTCCTATAATTCACCCCTCCACTTT.